This is a list of T cell receptor beta chains from one sample in a study of blood T cell repertoires in COVID-19. Sequenced by immunoSEQ multiplex PCR; TCRdb stores in-frame clones only, minus some. The sample records over 45,000 clones, 65% to 90% being singletons. Sequences were obtained from peripheral blood. These receptor sequences come from a man aged 35 to 55 with acute or convalescent COVID-19. CDR3s include the opening cysteine and the closing phenylalanine or tryptophan.

TRBV5-1	TRBJ2-1	CASSRGGLVYNEQFF
TRBV12-3/TRBV12-4	TRBJ2-1	CASSPSRGGGFF
TRBV6-1	TRBJ1-2	CASSETGIYGYTF
TRBV28	TRBJ2-2	CAGRGGPSTGELFF
TRBV14	TRBJ2-2	CASENNPGELFF
TRBV29-1	TRBJ1-1	CSVPPGPNTEAFF
TRBV6-5	TRBJ1-1	CASSLDRANTEAFF
TRBV23-1	TRBJ2-2	CATLKGEENTGELFF
TRBV30	TRBJ1-6	CAWTRTELYNSPLHF
TRBV5-6	TRBJ2-3	CASSFLGAHTDTQYF
TRBV10-3	TRBJ1-6	CAIRAGTPNSPLHF
TRBV6-2/TRBV6-3	TRBJ1-2	CASSYLAGGYGYTF
TRBV14	TRBJ1-2	CASSQGPFYGYTF
TRBV30	TRBJ1-6	CAWSVQVDSPLHF
TRBV30	TRBJ1-1	CAWSALDRTNTEAFF
TRBV2	TRBJ2-5	CASRDRGETQYF
TRBV7-2	TRBJ2-3	CASSLGGGADTQYF
TRBV27	TRBJ1-5	CASRIRAGGGNSNQPQHF
TRBV5-1	TRBJ2-2	CASSLGQTNTGELFF
TRBV18	TRBJ1-1	CASSSGDRGNTEAFF
TRBV7-2	TRBJ1-6	CASSSPRGSYSPLHF
TRBV5-6	TRBJ2-7	CASSPGLAGFNEQYF
TRBV3-1/TRBV3-2	TRBJ2-6	CASSQAPGSGANVLTF
TRBV19	TRBJ2-5	CARLSHRHTHF
TRBV18	TRBJ1-5	CASSTGVSNQPQHF
TRBV6-5	TRBJ2-4	CASSYLGREENIQYF
TRBV19	TRBJ1-2	CASHEQGAVGYTF
TRBV19	TRBJ2-3	CASSIRDRGLTDTQYF
TRBV11-2	TRBJ1-6	CASSLQGYYSPLHF
TRBV30	TRBJ2-1	CAWSAFPPGTGKGEQFF
TRBV2	TRBJ1-2	CASSERGRDYGYTF
TRBV11-2	TRBJ2-5	CASSSRPAGGLYQETQYF
TRBV5-8	TRBJ2-5	CASSPLGSRQGETQYF
TRBV3-1/TRBV3-2	TRBJ1-5	CASSQSQDQPQHF
TRBV2	TRBJ1-2	CASSKAVGDYGYTF
TRBV4-2	TRBJ2-2	CASSQLETGTTPAGGELFF